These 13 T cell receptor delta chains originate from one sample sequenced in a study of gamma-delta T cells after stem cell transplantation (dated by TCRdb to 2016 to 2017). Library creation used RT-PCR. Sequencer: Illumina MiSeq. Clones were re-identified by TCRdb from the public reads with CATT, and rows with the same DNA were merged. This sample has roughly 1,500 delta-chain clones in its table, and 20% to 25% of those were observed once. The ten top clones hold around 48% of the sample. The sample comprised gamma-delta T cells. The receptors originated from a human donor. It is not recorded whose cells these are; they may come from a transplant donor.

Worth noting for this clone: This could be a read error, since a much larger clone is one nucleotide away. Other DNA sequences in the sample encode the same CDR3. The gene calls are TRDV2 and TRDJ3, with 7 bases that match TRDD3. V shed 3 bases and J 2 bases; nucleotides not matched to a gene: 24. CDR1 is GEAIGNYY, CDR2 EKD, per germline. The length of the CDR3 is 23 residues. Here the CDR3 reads CACDAVEGSTGDLSAWDTRQMFF. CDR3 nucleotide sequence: TGTGCCTGTGACGCCGTCGAAGGAAGCACTGGGGACCTCAGCGCCTGGGACACCCGACAGATGTTTTTC.

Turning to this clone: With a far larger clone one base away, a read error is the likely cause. The CDR3 spells CACDTVAQLLGDSSWDTRQMFF. The CDR3 DNA is TGTGCCTGTGACACCGTCGCGCAACTACTGGGGGATAGTTCCTGGGACACCCGACAGATGTTTTTC. This chain uses TRDV2 with TRDJ3; 11 nucleotides line up with TRDD3. The CDR3 contains 22 residues. Germline CDR1 reads GEAIGNYY; CDR2 reads EKD. Germline trimming cut 0 bases from V and 1 base from J; bases unmatched to any gene: 13.

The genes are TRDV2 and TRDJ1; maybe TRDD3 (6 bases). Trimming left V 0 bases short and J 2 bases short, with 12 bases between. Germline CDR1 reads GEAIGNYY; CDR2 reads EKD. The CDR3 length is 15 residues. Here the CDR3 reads CACDTVGGTTDKLIF. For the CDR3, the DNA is TGTGCCTGTGACACCGTGGGGGGAACGACCGATAAACTCATCTTT.

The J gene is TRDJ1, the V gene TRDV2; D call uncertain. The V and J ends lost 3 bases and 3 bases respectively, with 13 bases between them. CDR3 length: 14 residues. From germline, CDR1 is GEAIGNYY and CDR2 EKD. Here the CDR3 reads CACDPLQAPDKLIF. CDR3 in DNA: TGTGCCTGTGACCCACTCCAGGCTCCCGATAAACTCATCTTT.

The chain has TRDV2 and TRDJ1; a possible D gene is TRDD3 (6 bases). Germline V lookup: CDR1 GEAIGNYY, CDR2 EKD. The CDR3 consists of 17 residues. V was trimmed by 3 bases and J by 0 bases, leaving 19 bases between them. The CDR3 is CACDAMGVQANTDKLIF. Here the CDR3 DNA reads TGTGCCTGTGACGCTATGGGGGTGCAAGCTAACACCGATAAACTCATCTTT.

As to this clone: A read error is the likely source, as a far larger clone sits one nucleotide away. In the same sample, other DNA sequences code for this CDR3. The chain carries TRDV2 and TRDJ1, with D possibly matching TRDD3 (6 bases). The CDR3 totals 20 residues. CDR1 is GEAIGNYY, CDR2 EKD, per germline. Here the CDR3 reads CACDTVKGGERAGHTDKLIF. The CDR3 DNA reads TGTGCCTGTGACACCGTTAAAGGGGGGGAAAGAGCTGGGCACACCGATAAACTCATCTTC.

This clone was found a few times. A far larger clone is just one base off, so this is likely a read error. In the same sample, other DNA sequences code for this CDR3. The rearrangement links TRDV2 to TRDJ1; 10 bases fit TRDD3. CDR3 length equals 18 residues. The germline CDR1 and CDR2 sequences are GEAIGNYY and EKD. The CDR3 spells CACDTLTGGSEFADKLIF. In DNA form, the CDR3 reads TGTGCCTGTGACACTCTTACTGGGGGATCTGAATTCGCCGATAAGCTCATCTTT.

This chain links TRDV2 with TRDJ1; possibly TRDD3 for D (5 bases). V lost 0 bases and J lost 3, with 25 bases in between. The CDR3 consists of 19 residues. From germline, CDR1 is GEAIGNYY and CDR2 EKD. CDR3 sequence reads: CACDTVGFHRGVGADKLIF. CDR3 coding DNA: TGTGCCTGTGACACCGTCGGGTTTCATCGGGGAGTTGGGGCCGATAAACTCATCTTT.

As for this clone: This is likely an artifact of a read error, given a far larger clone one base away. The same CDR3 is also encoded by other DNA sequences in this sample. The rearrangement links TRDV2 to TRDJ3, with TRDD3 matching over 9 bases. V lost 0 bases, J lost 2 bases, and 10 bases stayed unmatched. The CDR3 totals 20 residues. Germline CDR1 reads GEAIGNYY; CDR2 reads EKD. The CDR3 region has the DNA TGTGCCTGTGACACCGTAGCCCTGGGGGATTCCCCCTGGGACACCCGACAGATGTTTTTC. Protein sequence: CACDTVALGDSPWDTRQMFF.

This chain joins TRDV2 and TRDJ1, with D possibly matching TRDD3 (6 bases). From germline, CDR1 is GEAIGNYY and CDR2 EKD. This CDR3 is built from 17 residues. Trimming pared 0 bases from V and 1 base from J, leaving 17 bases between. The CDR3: CACDTVLGTQTTDKLIF. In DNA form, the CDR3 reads TGTGCCTGTGACACCGTGCTGGGGACACAAACCACCGATAAACTCATCTTT.

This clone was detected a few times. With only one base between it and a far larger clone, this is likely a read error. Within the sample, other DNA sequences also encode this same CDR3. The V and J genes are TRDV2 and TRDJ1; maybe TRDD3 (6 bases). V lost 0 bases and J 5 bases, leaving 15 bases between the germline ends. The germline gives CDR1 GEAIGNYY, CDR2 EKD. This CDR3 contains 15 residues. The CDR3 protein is CACDTLLGDKDKLIF. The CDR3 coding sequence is TGTGCCTGTGACACCTTACTGGGAGATAAAGATAAACTCATCTTT.

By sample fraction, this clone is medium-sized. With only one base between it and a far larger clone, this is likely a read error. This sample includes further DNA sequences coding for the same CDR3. The CDR3 region has the DNA TGTGCCTGTGACCTCCTACAGGGGGCTGACACCGATAAACTCATCTTT. Protein: CACDLLQGADTDKLIF. The chain employs TRDV2 and TRDJ1; maybe TRDD2 (6 bases). The CDR3 contains 16 residues. Germline CDR1 reads GEAIGNYY; CDR2 reads EKD. Trimming pared 3 bases from V and 0 bases from J, leaving 16 bases between.

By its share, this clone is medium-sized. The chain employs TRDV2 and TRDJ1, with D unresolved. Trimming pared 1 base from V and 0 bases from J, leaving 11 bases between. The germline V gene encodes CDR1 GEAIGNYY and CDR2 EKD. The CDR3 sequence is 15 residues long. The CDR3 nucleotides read TGTGCCTGTGACACGCTCGGGGCCAACACCGATAAACTCATCTTT. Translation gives CACDTLGANTDKLIF.